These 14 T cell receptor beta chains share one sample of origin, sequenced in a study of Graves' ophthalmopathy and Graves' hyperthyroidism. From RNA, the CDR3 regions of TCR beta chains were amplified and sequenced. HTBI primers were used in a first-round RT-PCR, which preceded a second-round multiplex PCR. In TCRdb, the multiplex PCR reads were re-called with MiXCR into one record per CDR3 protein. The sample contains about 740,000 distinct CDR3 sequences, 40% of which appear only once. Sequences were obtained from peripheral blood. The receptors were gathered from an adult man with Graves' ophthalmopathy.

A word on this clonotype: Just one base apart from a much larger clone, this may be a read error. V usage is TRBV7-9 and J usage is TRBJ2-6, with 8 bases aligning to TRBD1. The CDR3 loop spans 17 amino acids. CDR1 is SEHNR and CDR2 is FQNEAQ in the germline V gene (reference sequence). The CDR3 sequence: CTSSNTGQGAGANVLTF. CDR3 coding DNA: TGTACCAGCAGCAACACCGGACAGGGCGCTGGGGCCAACGTCCTGACTTTC. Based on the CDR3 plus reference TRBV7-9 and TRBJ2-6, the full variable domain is DTGVSQNPRHKITKRGQNVTFRCDPISEHNRLYWYRQTLGQGPEFLTYFQNEAQLEKSRLLSDRFSAERPKGSFSTLEIQRTEQGDSAMYLCTSSNTGQGAGANVLTFGAGSRLTVL.

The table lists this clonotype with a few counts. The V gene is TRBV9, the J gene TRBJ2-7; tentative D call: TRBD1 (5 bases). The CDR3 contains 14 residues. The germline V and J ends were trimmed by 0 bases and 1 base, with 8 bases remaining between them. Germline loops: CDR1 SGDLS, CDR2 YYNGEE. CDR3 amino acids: CASSVETGSYEQYF. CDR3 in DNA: TGTGCCAGCAGCGTAGAAACAGGATCCTACGAGCAGTACTTC.

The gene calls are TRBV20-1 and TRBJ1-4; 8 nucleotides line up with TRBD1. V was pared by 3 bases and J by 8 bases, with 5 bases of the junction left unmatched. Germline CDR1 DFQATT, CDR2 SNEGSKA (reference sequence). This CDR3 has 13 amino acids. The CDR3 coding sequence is TGCAGTGCTAGCCCGGACAGGGACGAAAAACTGTTTTTT. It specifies CSASPDRDEKLFF.

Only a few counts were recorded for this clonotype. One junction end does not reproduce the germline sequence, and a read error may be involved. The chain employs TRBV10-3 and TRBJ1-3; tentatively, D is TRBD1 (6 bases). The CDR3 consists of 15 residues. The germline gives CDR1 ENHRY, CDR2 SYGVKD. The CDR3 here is CASSEGQYSGNTIYF. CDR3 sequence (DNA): TGTGCCAGCAGTGAAGGACAGTACTCTGGAAACACCATATATTTT.

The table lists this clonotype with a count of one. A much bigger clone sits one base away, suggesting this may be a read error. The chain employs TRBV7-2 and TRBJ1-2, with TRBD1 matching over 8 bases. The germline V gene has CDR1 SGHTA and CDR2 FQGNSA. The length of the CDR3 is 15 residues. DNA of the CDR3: TGTGCCAGCAGCTACTTATTAGGGACAGGCTATGGCTACGCCTTC. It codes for CASSYLLGTGYGYAF.

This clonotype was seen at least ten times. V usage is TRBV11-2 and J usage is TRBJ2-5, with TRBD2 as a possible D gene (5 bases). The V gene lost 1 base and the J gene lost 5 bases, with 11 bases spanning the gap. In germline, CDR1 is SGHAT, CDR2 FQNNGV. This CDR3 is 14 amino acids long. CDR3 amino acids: CASSLVTSRETQYF. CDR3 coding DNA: TGTGCCAGCAGCTTAGTTACTAGTCGGGAGACCCAGTACTTC.

CDR3 coding DNA: TGTGCCAGCAGCCTAGGACAGGGGGCGAACACCGGGGAGCTGTTTTTT. This sequence encodes CASSLGQGANTGELFF. The chain carries TRBV7-3 and TRBJ2-2; 10 nucleotides agree with TRBD1. This CDR3 is built from 16 residues. V shed 5 bases, J shed 0 bases, and the junction held 3 bases outside the gene matches. Germline V gene lookup returns CDR1 SGHTA and CDR2 FQGTGA.

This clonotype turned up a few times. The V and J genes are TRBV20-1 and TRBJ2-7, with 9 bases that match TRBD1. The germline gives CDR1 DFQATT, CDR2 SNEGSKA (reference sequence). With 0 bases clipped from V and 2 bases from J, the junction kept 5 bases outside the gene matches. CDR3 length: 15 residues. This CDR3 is CSARDLQGAPYEQYF. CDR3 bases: TGCAGTGCTAGAGATTTACAGGGGGCACCCTACGAGCAGTACTTC.

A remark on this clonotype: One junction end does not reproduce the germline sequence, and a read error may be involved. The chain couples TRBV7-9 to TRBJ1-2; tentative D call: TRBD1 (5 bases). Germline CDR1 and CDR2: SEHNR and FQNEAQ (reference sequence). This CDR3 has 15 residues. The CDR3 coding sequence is TGCGCCAGCAGCCAAGAAGAGGCGGAGGGGAGCGGCTACACCTTC. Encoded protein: CASSQEEAEGSGYTF.

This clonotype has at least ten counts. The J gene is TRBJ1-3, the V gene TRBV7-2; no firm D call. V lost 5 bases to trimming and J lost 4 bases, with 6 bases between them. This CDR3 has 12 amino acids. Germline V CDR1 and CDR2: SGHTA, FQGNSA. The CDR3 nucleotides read TGTGCCAGCAGCACGCAGGGAAACACCATATATTTT. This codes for CASSTQGNTIYF.

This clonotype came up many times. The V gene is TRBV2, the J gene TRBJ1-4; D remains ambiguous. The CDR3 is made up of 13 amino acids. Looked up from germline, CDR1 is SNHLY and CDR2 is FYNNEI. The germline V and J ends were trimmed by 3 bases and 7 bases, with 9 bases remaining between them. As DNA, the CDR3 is TGTGCCAGCAGTGAGTTACGGGGTGAAAAACTGTTTTTT. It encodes CASSELRGEKLFF.

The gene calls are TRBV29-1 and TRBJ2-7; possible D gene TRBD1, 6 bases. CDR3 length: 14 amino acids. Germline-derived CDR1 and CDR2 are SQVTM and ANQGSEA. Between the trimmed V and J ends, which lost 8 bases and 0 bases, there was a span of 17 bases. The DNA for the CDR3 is TGCAGCCCACTGGCAGGGGCAAGCTCCTACGAGCAGTACTTC. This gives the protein CSPLAGASSYEQYF.

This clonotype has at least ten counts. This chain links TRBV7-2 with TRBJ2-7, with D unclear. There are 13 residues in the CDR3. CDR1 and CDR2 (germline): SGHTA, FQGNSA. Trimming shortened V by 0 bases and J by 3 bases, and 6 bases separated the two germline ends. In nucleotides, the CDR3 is TGTGCCAGCAGCTTAGCTCACCTCTACGAGCAGTACTTC. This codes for CASSLAHLYEQYF.

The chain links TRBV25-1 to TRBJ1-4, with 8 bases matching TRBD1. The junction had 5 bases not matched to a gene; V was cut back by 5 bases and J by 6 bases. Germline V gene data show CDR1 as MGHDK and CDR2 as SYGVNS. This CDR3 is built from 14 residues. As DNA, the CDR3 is TGTGCCAGCAGTTGCAGGACAGGGTATGAAAAACTGTTTTTT. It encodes CASSCRTGYEKLFF.